This section outlines one T cell receptor beta chain sequence together with its context. What it recognizes is unknown. A multiplex PCR was run with 60 Vbeta primers and 13 Jbeta primers. Measured with immunoSEQ multiplex PCR; TCRdb has only the in-frame clones, and not every one. Of about 140,000 clones detected, about three quarters appear once; the ten largest clones hold 1.5% to 2%. The sample comes from a study of cytomegalovirus exposure and HLA in healthy donors. Study results and limitations: The dataset shows that most TCR sequences were rare, while some public TCRs occurred in many donors.

Germline loops: CDR1 MRHNA, CDR2 SNTAGT. V shed 0 bases and J 2 bases; nucleotides not matched to a gene: 4. The CDR3 has 15 residues. The TCR was taken from a woman aged 25 to 39 in good health and CMV-seronegative. The source material was PBMCs. The chain has TRBV6-4 and TRBJ2-7; 7 bases align to TRBD2. The CDR3 spells CASSDSGGEPYEQYF. The CDR3 DNA follows: TGTGCCAGCAGTGACTCGGGGGGGGAACCCTACGAGCAGTACTTC.